This TCR beta chain was obtained from a study of T cells after yellow fever vaccination. This clonotype was observed many times. The ends were cut back, 3 bases at V and 4 bases at J, with 16 bases in the middle. Looked up from germline, CDR1 is SGHRS and CDR2 is YFSETQ. The CDR3 covers 15 residues. MiXCR was run by TCRdb on the 5' RACE reads, yielding one entry per CDR3 protein. This sample has 300,000 to 350,000 distinct CDR3 sequences, with 3.5% to 4.5% found just once. The rearrangement joins TRBV5-1 to TRBJ1-1; D not certain. The sequence was obtained from a man in his late teens or twenties who received the YFV17D yellow fever vaccine. Sequenced material: PBMCs, taken 15 days after the yellow fever booster vaccination. CDR3 nucleotides: TGCGCCAGCAGCTCGTCAGACGGCGGGTCCACTGAAGCTTTCTTT. Its translation is CASSSSDGGSTEAFF.